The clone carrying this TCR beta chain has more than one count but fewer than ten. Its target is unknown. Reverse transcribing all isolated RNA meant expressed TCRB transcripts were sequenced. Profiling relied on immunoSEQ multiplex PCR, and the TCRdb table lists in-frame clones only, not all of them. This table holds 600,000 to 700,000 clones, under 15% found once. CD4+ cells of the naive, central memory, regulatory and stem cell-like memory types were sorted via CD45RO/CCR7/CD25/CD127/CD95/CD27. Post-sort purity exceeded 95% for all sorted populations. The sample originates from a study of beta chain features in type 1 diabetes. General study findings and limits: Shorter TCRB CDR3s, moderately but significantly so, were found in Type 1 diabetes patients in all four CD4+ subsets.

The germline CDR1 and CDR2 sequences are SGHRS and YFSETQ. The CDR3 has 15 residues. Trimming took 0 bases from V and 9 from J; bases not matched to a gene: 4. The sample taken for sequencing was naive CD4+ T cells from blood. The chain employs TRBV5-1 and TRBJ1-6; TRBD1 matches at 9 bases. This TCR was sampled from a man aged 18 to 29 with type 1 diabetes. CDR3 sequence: CASSLGDRVSSPLHF. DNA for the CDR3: TGCGCCAGCAGCTTGGGGGACAGGGTCAGTTCACCCCTCCACTTT.